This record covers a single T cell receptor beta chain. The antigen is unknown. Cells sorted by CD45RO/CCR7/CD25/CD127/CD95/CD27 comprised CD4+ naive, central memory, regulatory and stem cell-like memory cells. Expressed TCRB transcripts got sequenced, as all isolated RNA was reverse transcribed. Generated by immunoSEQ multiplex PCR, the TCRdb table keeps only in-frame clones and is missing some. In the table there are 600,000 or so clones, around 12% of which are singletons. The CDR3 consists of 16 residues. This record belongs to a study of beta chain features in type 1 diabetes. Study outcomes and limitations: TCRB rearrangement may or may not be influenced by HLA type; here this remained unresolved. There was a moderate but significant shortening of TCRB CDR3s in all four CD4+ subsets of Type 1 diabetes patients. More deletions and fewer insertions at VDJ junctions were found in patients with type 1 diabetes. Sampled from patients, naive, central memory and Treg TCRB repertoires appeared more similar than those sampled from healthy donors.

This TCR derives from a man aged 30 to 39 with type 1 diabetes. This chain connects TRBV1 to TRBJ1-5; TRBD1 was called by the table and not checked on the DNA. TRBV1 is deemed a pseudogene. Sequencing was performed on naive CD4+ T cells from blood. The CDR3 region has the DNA TGCACCAGCAGCCAAGACCGACTTCAGGGGGCTCAGCCCCAGCATTTT. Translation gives CTSSQDRLQGAQPQHF.